The rows below give T cell receptor beta chains drawn from one sample of a study of cytomegalovirus exposure and HLA in healthy donors. Using immunoSEQ multiplex PCR, the repertoire was profiled, and TCRdb retains in-frame clones only, with some absent. The sample has about 150,000 clones; approximately 79% are singletons. The sequencing input was PBMCs. These receptors were taken from a man in his forties or fifties in good health and CMV-seropositive. Both conserved end residues are part of each CDR3. The D gene is left open where the match is weak. Clone size is shown for a subset of rows, as once, few, many or a class of expanded clone.

D gene	J gene	V gene	clone size	CDR3 protein	CDR3 DNA
-	TRBJ1-2	TRBV11-2	-	CASSFGMYTQGGYTF	TGTGCCAGCAGCTTCGGGATGTATACTCAGGGGGGCTACACCTTC
TRBD1	TRBJ2-3	TRBV18	-	CASSPPGGRTDTQYF	TGTGCCAGCTCACCACCAGGGGGCCGCACAGATACGCAGTATTTT
TRBD1	TRBJ1-2	TRBV5-4	-	CASSSGLDRVFYGYTF	TGTGCCAGCAGCTCTGGCCTGGACAGGGTGTTCTATGGCTACACCTTC
TRBD2	TRBJ2-1	TRBV4-1	-	CASSRSGTSGRRLSNEQFF	TGCGCCAGCAGCCGCAGTGGTACTAGCGGGAGACGGTTGAGCAATGAGCAGTTCTTC
TRBD1	TRBJ2-1	TRBV18	-	CASSPSGTANEQFF	TGTGCCAGCTCACCATCCGGGACAGCAAATGAGCAGTTCTTC
-	TRBJ2-3	TRBV15	-	CATSRDPGTDTQYF	TGTGCCACCAGCAGAGATCCGGGGACAGATACGCAGTATTTT
-	TRBJ2-7	TRBV6-1	-	CASSVTLDRIYEQYF	TGTGCCAGCAGTGTAACGTTGGACAGAATCTACGAGCAGTACTTC
TRBD1	TRBJ1-5	TRBV5-6	-	CASSLLGTGVNQPQHF	TGTGCCAGCAGCTTGCTGGGCACAGGGGTAAATCAGCCCCAGCATTTT
-	TRBJ2-7	TRBV7-2	-	CASSPAQGFYEQYF	TGTGCCAGCAGCCCCGCCCAGGGGTTCTACGAGCAGTACTTC
TRBD1	TRBJ2-7	TRBV6-1	few	CASSMTGGNSYEQYF	TGTGCCAGCAGTATGACAGGGGGCAATTCCTACGAGCAGTACTTC
-	TRBJ2-2	TRBV7-5	few	CARSLASGSTTGELFF	TGTGCCAGAAGCTTAGCAAGCGGGAGCACGACCGGGGAGCTGTTTTTT
TRBD1	TRBJ2-2	TRBV9	-	CASNQPGTGRTGELFF	TGTGCCAGCAACCAACCCGGGACAGGGCGCACCGGGGAGCTGTTTTTT